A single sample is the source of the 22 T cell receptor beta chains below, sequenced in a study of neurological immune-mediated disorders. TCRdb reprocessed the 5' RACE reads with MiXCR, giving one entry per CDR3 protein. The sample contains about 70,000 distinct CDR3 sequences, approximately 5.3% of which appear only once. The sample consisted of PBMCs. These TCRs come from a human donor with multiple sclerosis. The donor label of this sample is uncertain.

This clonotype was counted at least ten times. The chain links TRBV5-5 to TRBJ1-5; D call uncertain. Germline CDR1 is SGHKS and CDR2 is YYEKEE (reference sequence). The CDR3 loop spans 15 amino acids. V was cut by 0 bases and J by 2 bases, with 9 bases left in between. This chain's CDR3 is CASSLVESGNQPQHF. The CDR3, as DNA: TGTGCCAGCAGCTTGGTCGAAAGTGGCAATCAGCCCCAGCATTTT.

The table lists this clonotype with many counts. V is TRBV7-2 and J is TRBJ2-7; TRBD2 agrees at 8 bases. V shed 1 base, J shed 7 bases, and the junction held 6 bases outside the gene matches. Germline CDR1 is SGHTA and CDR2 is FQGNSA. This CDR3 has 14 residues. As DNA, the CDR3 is TGTGCCAGCAGCTTAGATAGCGGGGCGAGTGAGCAGTACTTC. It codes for CASSLDSGASEQYF.

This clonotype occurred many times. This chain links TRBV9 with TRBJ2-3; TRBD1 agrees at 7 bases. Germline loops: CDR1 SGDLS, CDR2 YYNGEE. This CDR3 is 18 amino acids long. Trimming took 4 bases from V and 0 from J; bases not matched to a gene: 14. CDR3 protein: CASSSSVTGASSTDTQYF. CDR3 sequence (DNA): TGTGCCAGCAGCTCCTCTGTAACAGGGGCCTCTAGCACAGATACGCAGTATTTT.

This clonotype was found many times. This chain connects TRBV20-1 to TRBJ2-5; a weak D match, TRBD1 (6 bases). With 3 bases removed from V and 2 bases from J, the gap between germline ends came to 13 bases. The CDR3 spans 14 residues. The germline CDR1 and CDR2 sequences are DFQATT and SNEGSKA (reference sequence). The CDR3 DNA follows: TGCAGTGCTAGGATCCCGGGACAACAAGAGACCCAGTACTTC. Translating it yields CSARIPGQQETQYF.

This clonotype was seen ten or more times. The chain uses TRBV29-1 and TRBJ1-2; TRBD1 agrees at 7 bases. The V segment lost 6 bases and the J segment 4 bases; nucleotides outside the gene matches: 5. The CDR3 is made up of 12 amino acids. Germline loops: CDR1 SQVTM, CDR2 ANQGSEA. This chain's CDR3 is CSVEGARYGYTF. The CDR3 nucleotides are TGCAGCGTAGAGGGGGCGCGCTATGGCTACACCTTC.

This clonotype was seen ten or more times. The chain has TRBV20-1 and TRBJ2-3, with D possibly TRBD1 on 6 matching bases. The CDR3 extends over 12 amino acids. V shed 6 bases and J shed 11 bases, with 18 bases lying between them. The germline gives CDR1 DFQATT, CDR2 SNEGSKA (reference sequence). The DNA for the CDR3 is TGCAGTGCAGGCTACAGGGACGCACGGCAGTATTTT. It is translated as CSAGYRDARQYF.

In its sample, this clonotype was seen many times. CDR3 amino acids: CASSLGAGLRSYNEQFF. In DNA form, the CDR3 reads TGTGCCAGCAGTTTAGGTGCAGGGCTGCGCTCCTACAATGAGCAGTTCTTC. This chain connects TRBV27 to TRBJ2-1, with D maybe TRBD1 (5 bases). Trimming took off 2 bases at V and 0 bases at J, with 14 bases between the two ends. Germline V gives CDR1 MNHEY, CDR2 SMNVEV (reference sequence). The CDR3 is 17 residues long.

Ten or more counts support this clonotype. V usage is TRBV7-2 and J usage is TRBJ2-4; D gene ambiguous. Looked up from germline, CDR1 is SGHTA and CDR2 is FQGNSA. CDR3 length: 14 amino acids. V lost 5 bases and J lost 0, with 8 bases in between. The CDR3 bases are TGTGCCAGCAGCCCCACATTAGCCAAAAACATTCAGTACTTC. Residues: CASSPTLAKNIQYF. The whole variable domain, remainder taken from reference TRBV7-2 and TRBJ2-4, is GAGVSQSPSNKVTEKGKDVELRCDPISGHTALYWYRQSLGQGLEFLIYFQGNSAPDKSGLPSDRFSAERTGGSVSTLTIQRTQQEDSAVYLCASSPTLAKNIQYFGAGTRLSVL.

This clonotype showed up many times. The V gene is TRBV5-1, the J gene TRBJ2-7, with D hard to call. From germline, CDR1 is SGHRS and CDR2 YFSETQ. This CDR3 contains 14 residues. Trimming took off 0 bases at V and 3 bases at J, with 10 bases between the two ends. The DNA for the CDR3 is TGCGCCAGCAGCTTGGCCGTGGGAATCTACGAGCAGTACTTC. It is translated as CASSLAVGIYEQYF.

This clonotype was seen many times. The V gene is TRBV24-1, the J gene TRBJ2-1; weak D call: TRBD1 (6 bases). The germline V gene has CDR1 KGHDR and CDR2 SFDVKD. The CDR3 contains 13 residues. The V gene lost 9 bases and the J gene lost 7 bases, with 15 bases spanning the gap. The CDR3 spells CATLGPGVNEQFF. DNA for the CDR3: TGTGCCACCCTCGGGCCAGGGGTGAATGAGCAGTTCTTC.

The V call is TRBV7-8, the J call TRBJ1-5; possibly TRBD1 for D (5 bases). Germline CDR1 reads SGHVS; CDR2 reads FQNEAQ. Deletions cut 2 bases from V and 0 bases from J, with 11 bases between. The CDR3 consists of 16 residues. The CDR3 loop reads CASSLLRGYSNQPQHF. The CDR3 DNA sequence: TGTGCCAGCAGCTTACTGCGGGGGTATAGCAATCAGCCCCAGCATTTT.

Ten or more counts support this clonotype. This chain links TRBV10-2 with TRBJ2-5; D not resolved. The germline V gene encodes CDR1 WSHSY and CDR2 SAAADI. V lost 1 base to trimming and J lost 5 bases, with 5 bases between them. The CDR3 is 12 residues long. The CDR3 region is CASSELGETQYF. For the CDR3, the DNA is TGCGCCAGCAGTGAGTTGGGTGAGACCCAGTACTTC.

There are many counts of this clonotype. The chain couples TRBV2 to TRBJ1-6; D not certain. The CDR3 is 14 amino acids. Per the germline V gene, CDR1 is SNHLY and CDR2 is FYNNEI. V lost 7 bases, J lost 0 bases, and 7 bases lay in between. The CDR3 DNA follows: TGTGCCAGCATGGTGGGCTCCTATAATTCACCCCTCCACTTT. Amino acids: CASMVGSYNSPLHF.

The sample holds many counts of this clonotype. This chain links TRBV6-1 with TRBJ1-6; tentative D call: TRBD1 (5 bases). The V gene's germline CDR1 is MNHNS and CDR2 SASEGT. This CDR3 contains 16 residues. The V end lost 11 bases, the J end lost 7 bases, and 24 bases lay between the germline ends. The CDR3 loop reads CAGSDLRGNNNSPLHF. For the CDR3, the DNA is TGTGCCGGATCAGATCTAAGGGGAAATAACAATTCACCCCTCCACTTT.

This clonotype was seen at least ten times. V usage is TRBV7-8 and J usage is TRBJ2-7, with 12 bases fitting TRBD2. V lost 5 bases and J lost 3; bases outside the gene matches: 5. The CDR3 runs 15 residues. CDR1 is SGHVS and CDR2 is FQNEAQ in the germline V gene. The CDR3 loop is CASSPLTSGSYEQYF. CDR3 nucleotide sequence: TGTGCCAGCAGCCCACTGACTAGCGGGAGCTACGAGCAGTACTTC. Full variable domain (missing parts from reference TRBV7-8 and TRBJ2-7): GAGVSQSPRYKVAKRGQDVALRCDPISGHVSLFWYQQALGQGPEFLTYFQNEAQLDKSGLPSDRFFAERPEGSVSTLKIQRTQQEDSAVYLCASSPLTSGSYEQYFGPGTRLTVT.

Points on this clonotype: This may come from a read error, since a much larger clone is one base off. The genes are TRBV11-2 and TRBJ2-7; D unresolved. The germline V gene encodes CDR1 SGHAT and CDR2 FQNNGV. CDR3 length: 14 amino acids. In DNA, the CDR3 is TGTGCCAGCTCCCGCGACCCCCCCTCCAACGAGCAGTACTTC. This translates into CASSRDPPSNEQYF.

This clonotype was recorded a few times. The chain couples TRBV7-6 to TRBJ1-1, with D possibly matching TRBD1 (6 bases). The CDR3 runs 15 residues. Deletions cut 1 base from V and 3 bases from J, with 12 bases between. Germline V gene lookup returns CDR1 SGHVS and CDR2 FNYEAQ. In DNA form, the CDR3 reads TGTGCCAGCAGCTTAGGGGCACAGGGCTACACTGAAGCTTTCTTT. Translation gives CASSLGAQGYTEAFF. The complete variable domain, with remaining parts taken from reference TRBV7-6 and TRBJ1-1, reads GAGVSQSPRYKVTKRGQDVALRCDPISGHVSLYWYRQALGQGPEFLTYFNYEAQQDKSGLPNDRFSAERPEGSISTLTIQRTEQRDSAMYRCASSLGAQGYTEAFFGQGTRLTVV.

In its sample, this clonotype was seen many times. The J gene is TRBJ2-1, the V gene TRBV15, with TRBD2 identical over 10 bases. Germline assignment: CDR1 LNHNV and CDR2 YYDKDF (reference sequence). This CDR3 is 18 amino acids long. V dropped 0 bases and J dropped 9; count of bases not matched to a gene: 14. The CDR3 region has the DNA TGTGCCACCAGCAGAGACCTAATTGGGGTAGCGGGGGGAGGTGAGCAGTTCTTC. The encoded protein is CATSRDLIGVAGGGEQFF.

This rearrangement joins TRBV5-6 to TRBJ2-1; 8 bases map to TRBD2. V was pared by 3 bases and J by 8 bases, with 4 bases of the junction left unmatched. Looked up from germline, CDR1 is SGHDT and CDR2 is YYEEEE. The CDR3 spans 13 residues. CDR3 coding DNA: TGTGCCAGCAGCTGGGGACTAGTGGATGAGCAGTTCTTC. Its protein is CASSWGLVDEQFF.

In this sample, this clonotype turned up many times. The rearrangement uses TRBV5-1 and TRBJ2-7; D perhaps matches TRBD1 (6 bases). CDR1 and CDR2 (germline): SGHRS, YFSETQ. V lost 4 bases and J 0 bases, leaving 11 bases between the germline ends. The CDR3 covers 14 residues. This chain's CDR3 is CASSGTSSSYEQYF. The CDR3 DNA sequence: TGCGCCAGCAGCGGGACAAGTAGCTCCTACGAGCAGTACTTC.

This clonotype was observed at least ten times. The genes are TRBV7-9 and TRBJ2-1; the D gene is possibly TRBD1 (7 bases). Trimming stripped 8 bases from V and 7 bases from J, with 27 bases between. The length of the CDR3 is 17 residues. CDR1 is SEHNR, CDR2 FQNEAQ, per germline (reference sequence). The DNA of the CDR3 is TGTGCCAGCTGGACCGGAGGGGGCTGGCGAGCTGAAAATGAGCAGTTCTTC. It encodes CASWTGGGWRAENEQFF.

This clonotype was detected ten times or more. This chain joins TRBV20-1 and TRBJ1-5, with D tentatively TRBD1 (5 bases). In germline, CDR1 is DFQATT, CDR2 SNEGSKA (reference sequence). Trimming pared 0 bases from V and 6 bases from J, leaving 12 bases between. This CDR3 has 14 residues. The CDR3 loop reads CSARDRRGVQPQHF. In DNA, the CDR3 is TGCAGTGCTAGAGATCGGAGGGGTGTTCAGCCCCAGCATTTT.